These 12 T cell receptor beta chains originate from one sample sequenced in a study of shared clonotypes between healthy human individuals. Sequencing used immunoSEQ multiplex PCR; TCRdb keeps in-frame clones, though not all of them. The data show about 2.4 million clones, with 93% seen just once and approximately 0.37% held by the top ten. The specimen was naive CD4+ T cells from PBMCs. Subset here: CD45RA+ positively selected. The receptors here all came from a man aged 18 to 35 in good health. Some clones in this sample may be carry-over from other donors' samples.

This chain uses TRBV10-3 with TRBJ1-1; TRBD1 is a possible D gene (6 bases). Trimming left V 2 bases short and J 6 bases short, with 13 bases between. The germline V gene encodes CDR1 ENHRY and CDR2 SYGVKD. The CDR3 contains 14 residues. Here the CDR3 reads CAISERGAEAEAFF. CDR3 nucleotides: TGTGCCATCAGTGAGAGGGGGGCAGAGGCTGAAGCTTTCTTT.

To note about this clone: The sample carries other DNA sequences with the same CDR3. As DNA, the CDR3 is TGTGCCAGCAGCTCGTCCGGGGGCCGCATTGAAGCTTTCTTT. Protein: CASSSSGGRIEAFF. The chain has TRBV5-4 and TRBJ1-1, with D possibly being TRBD1 (6 bases). The length of the CDR3 is 14 residues. The V end lost 3 bases, the J end lost 7 bases, and 16 bases lay between the germline ends. In germline, CDR1 is SGHNT, CDR2 YYREEE (reference sequence).

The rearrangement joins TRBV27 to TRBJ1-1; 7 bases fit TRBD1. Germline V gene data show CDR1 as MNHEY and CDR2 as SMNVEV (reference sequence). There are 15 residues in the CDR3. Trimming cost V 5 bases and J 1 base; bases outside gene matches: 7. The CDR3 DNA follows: TGTGCCAGCAGTCCCCGACAGGGATCGAACACTGAAGCTTTCTTT. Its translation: CASSPRQGSNTEAFF.

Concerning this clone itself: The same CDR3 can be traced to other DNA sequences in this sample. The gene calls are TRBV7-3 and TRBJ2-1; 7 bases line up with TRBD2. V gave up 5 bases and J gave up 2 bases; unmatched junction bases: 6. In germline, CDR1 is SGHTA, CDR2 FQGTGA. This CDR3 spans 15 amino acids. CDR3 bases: TGTGCCAGCAGCCTACTTGCGGGAGCCTACAATGAGCAGTTCTTC. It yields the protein CASSLLAGAYNEQFF.

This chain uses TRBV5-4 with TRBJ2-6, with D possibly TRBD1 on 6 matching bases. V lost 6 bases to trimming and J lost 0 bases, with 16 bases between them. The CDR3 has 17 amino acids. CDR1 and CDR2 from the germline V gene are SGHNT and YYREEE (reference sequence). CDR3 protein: CASNFGTRSSGANVLTF. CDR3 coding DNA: TGTGCCAGCAACTTCGGGACACGGAGCTCTGGGGCCAACGTCCTGACTTTC.

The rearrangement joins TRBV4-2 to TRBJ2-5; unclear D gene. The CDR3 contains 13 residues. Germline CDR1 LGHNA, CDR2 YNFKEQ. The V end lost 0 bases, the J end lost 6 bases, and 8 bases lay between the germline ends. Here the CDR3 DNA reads TGTGCCAGCAGCCAAGATCAGCGAAAGACCCAGTACTTC. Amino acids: CASSQDQRKTQYF.

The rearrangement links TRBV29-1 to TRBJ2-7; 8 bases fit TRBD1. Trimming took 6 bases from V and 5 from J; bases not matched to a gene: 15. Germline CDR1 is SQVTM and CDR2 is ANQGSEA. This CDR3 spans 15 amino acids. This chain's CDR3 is CSVAFPGQVGHEQYF. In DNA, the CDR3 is TGCAGCGTGGCATTCCCGGGACAGGTTGGCCACGAGCAGTACTTC.

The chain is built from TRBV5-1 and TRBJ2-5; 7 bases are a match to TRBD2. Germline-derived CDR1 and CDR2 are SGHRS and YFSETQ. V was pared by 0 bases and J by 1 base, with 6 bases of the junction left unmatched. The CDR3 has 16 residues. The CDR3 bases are TGCGCCAGCAGCTTGGTCTTAGCGGGCTCCCAAGAGACCCAGTACTTC. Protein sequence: CASSLVLAGSQETQYF.

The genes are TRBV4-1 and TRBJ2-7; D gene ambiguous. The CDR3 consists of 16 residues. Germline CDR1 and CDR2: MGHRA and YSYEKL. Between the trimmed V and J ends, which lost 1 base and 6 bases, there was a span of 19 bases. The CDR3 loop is CASSQGAKALAGEQYF. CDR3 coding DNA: TGCGCCAGCAGCCAAGGCGCTAAGGCCCTCGCTGGCGAGCAGTACTTC.

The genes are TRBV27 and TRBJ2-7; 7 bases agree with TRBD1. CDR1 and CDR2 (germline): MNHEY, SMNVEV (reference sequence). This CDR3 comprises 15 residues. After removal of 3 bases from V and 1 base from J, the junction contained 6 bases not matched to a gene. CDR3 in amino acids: CASSLGRGLSYEQYF. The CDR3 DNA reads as TGTGCCAGCAGTTTGGGCAGGGGGTTATCCTACGAGCAGTACTTC.

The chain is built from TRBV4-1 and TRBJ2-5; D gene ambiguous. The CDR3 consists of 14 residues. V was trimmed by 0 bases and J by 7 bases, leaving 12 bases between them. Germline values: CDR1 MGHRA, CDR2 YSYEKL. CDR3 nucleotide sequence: TGCGCCAGCAGCCAAGAAGCCACATCGGGGACCCAGTACTTC. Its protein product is CASSQEATSGTQYF.

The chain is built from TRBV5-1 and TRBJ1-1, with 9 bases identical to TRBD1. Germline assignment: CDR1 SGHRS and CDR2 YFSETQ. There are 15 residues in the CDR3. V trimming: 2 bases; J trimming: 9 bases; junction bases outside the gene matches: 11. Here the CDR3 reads CASSFSTGGGPQAFF. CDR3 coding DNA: TGCGCCAGCAGCTTCTCCACAGGGGGCGGGCCCCAAGCTTTCTTT.